This T cell receptor beta chain was captured in a study of control samples from healthy donors and cancer patients. TCRdb keeps only in-frame clones here, not all; method: immunoSEQ multiplex PCR. This sample has some 29,000 clones, with 70% to 90% found just once. Germline CDR1 and CDR2: SGHTA and FQGNSA. This CDR3 has 13 amino acids. The V gene lost 1 base and the J gene lost 7 bases, with 10 bases spanning the gap. The sequence was collected from a female donor with melanoma. The sequencing input was formalin-fixed, paraffin-embedded tissue. The V gene is TRBV7-2, the J gene TRBJ2-5; D gene unclear. CDR3 loop: CASSLDTAGTQYF. The CDR3 DNA is TGTGCCAGCAGCTTAGACACCGCAGGGACCCAGTACTTC. Supplemented by reference TRBV7-2 and TRBJ2-5, the full variable domain reads GAGVSQSPSNKVTEKGKDVELRCDPISGHTALYWYRQSLGQGLEFLIYFQGNSAPDKSGLPSDRFSAERTGGSVSTLTIQRTQQEDSAVYLCASSLDTAGTQYFGPGTRLLVL.